This passage covers 28 T cell receptor beta chains from one sample sequenced in a study of cytomegalovirus exposure and HLA in healthy donors. Both 60 Vbeta primers and 13 Jbeta primers went into the PCR. Assay: immunoSEQ multiplex PCR; the TCRdb copy retains only in-frame clones and omits some. Here the sample spans 150,000 to 200,000 clones, 77% being singletons. Sequenced material: PBMCs. All receptors derive from a woman under 40 in good health and CMV-seropositive.

This clone was found a few times. V and J are TRBV5-1 and TRBJ1-4; 9 positions agree with TRBD1. The V gene's germline CDR1 is SGHRS and CDR2 YFSETQ. This CDR3 comprises 16 residues. The V gene end was trimmed by 2 bases and the J gene end by 7 bases; junction bases not matched to a gene: 9. The CDR3 sequence is CASSLQTQGAGEKLFF. The CDR3 DNA follows: TGCGCCAGCAGCTTACAAACACAGGGGGCAGGTGAAAAACTGTTTTTT.

This chain links TRBV30 with TRBJ2-7, with TRBD2 as a possible D gene (6 bases). Germline V gene data show CDR1 as GTSNPN and CDR2 as SVGIG (reference sequence). With 3 bases removed from V and 3 bases from J, the gap between germline ends came to 9 bases. This CDR3 has 12 amino acids. The chain's CDR3 is CAWRDGGYEQYF. CDR3 in DNA: TGTGCCTGGAGGGACGGGGGCTACGAGCAGTACTTC.

This clone came up a few times. The chain couples TRBV2 to TRBJ1-4; TRBD1 might be the D (5 bases). With 5 bases removed from V and 8 bases from J, the gap between germline ends came to 21 bases. CDR1 and CDR2 from the germline V gene are SNHLY and FYNNEI. The CDR3 sequence is 16 residues long. The CDR3 nucleotides are TGTGCCAGCAGTCCCGACCGGGGGGAAGTGGGGGAAAAACTGTTTTTT. Residues: CASSPDRGEVGEKLFF.

The chain combines TRBV6-1 with TRBJ2-5; 12 positions match TRBD2. Germline lookup yields CDR1 MNHNS and CDR2 SASEGT. The CDR3 runs 15 residues. J gave up 4 bases and V 5 bases, and 5 bases lay outside the gene matches. The CDR3 nucleotides read TGTGCCAGCAGTAGACTAGCGGGAGTTGGAGAGACCCAGTACTTC. Its protein is CASSRLAGVGETQYF.

This chain links TRBV7-3 with TRBJ2-7; D is possibly TRBD1 (7 bases). V lost 5 bases to trimming and J lost 3 bases, with 11 bases between them. The V gene's germline CDR1 is SGHTA and CDR2 FQGTGA. The CDR3 loop spans 13 amino acids. CDR3 sequence: CASSQGGGYEQYF. CDR3 coding DNA: TGTGCCAGCAGCCAGGGGGGCGGCTACGAGCAGTACTTC. The full variable domain, with the rest looked up from reference TRBV7-3 and TRBJ2-7, is GAGVSQTPSNKVTEKGKYVELRCDPISGHTALYWYRQSLGQGPEFLIYFQGTGAADDSGLPNDRFFAVRPEGSVSTLKIQRTERGDSAVYLCASSQGGGYEQYFGPGTRLTVT.

The rearrangement uses TRBV15 and TRBJ2-5, with D perhaps TRBD1 (6 bases). The V end was cut by 0 bases, the J end by 4 bases, with 12 bases between. The CDR3 extends over 15 amino acids. The germline V gene has CDR1 LNHNV and CDR2 YYDKDF (reference sequence). The CDR3 DNA reads as TGTGCCACCAGCAGAGATGGGCTAGGGGGAGAGACCCAGTACTTC. This gives the protein CATSRDGLGGETQYF.

The V gene is TRBV25-1, the J gene TRBJ2-7; D gene unclear. There are 15 residues in the CDR3. V was clipped by 3 bases and J by 0 bases, with 12 bases between them. Germline V gene data show CDR1 as MGHDK and CDR2 as SYGVNS. CDR3 coding DNA: TGTGCCAGCAGTGATGGGCATGCGAGCTCCTACGAGCAGTACTTC. Residues: CASSDGHASSYEQYF.

The genes are TRBV7-2 and TRBJ2-1, with 13 bases that match TRBD2. Trimming at V came to 4 bases and at J to 4 bases, leaving 4 bases not matched to a gene. Germline V gene lookup returns CDR1 SGHTA and CDR2 FQGNSA. This CDR3 spans 16 amino acids. CDR3 loop: CASSSLLAGGYNEQFF. The CDR3 DNA follows: TGTGCCAGCAGCTCCCTACTAGCGGGAGGGTACAATGAGCAGTTCTTC.

This sequence joins TRBV6-5 and TRBJ1-2; TRBD1 might be the D (5 bases). CDR1 MNHEY and CDR2 SVGAGI come from the germline V gene. Trimming removed 2 bases from V and 0 bases from J, with 13 bases in between. The CDR3 extends over 16 amino acids. CDR3 amino acids: CASSYDSFEANYGYTF. CDR3 nucleotides: TGTGCCAGCAGTTACGACAGCTTTGAAGCTAACTATGGCTACACCTTC.

The V and J genes are TRBV2 and TRBJ2-6; possible D gene TRBD1, 6 bases. The CDR3 has 14 amino acids. The germline V and J ends were trimmed by 6 bases and 4 bases, with 10 bases remaining between them. Germline-derived CDR1 and CDR2 are SNHLY and FYNNEI. DNA for the CDR3: TGTGCCAGCAGAATAACAGGGGGGGCCAACGTCCTGACTTTC. Amino acid sequence: CASRITGGANVLTF. Full variable domain (missing parts from reference TRBV2 and TRBJ2-6): EPEVTQTPSHQVTQMGQEVILRCVPISNHLYFYWYRQILGQKVEFLVSFYNNEISEKSEIFDDQFSVERPDGSNFTLKIRSTKLEDSAMYFCASRITGGANVLTFGAGSRLTVL.

The gene calls are TRBV5-8 and TRBJ1-2; 9 nucleotides match TRBD1. Trimming cost V 0 bases and J 8 bases; bases outside gene matches: 8. The CDR3 length is 15 residues. Germline V gives CDR1 SGHTS, CDR2 YDEGEE. Written as DNA, the CDR3 is TGTGCCAGCAGCTTGGTGGGGACAGGGAAGGTGGGCTACACCTTC. This sequence encodes CASSLVGTGKVGYTF.

V and J are TRBV11-1 and TRBJ2-5, with TRBD2 matching over 11 bases. Near its end, the DNA agrees better with TRBJ2-7, so the J call may be wrong. This CDR3 comprises 14 residues. Germline V lookup: CDR1 SGHAT, CDR2 FQDESV (reference sequence). Here the CDR3 DNA reads TGTGCCAGCAGCTCGGGACTAGCGGCCTACGAGCAGTACTTC. As protein: CASSSGLAAYEQYF.

The chain carries TRBV4-3 and TRBJ2-7, with unresolved D. Germline V lookup: CDR1 LGHNA, CDR2 YSLEER. The germline V and J ends were trimmed by 0 bases and 3 bases, with 6 bases remaining between them. The CDR3 contains 13 residues. The CDR3 sequence: CASSQDPDYEQYF. The CDR3 DNA is TGCGCCAGCAGCCAAGATCCAGACTACGAGCAGTACTTC.

In DNA form, the CDR3 reads TGTGCCAGCAGCGTGACAGGGAGTAGTATAGCTGAAGCTTTCTTT. Protein: CASSVTGSSIAEAFF. The J gene is TRBJ1-1, the V gene TRBV9, with 7 nucleotides matching TRBD1. After removal of 2 bases from V and 6 bases from J, the junction contained 10 bases not matched to a gene. Germline CDR1 and CDR2: SGDLS and YYNGEE. The CDR3 has 15 amino acids.

The chain carries TRBV5-1 and TRBJ1-3; 9 nucleotides align to TRBD1. V was clipped by 4 bases and J by 3 bases; unmatched bases: 8. The CDR3 sequence is 16 residues long. Germline V gives CDR1 SGHRS, CDR2 YFSETQ. The CDR3 loop reads CASSEQGADFGNTIYF. CDR3 coding DNA: TGCGCCAGCAGCGAACAGGGGGCGGATTTTGGAAACACCATATATTTT.

This rearrangement joins TRBV5-4 to TRBJ2-7; 8 bases agree with TRBD2. The CDR3 has 16 amino acids. V trimming: 4 bases; J trimming: 0 bases; junction bases outside the gene matches: 9. Germline CDR1 and CDR2: SGHNT and YYREEE (reference sequence). This CDR3 reads CASSGGAGVSSYEQYF. The DNA of the CDR3 is TGTGCCAGCAGCGGGGGAGCGGGGGTTAGCTCCTACGAGCAGTACTTC.

The chain couples TRBV19 to TRBJ1-3; D is unresolved. Trimming left V 8 bases short and J 4 bases short, with 12 bases between. The CDR3 is 13 residues long. Germline CDR1 LNHDA, CDR2 SQIVND (reference sequence). The CDR3 bases are TGTGCCAGTTCGGAGGACTGGGGAAACACCATATATTTT. Amino acid sequence: CASSEDWGNTIYF.

The gene calls are TRBV6-6 and TRBJ2-7, with TRBD2 matching over 13 bases. The V segment lost 4 bases and the J segment 5 bases; nucleotides outside the gene matches: 5. The germline CDR1 and CDR2 sequences are MNHNY and SVGAGI (reference sequence). CDR3 length: 15 amino acids. The CDR3 here is CASSSLGLAGHEQYF. The CDR3 DNA reads as TGTGCCAGCAGTTCCTTGGGACTAGCGGGGCACGAGCAGTACTTC.

The chain employs TRBV7-3 and TRBJ2-3, with 7 bases identical to TRBD1. V lost 5 bases, J lost 1 base, and 9 bases stayed unmatched. The CDR3 contains 16 residues. The germline V gene encodes CDR1 SGHTA and CDR2 FQGTGA. This CDR3 is CASSPRTGSGTDTQYF. The CDR3 nucleotides read TGTGCCAGCAGCCCCCGGACAGGCTCGGGCACAGATACGCAGTATTTT. The full variable domain, its missing parts supplied by reference TRBV7-3 and TRBJ2-3, is GAGVSQTPSNKVTEKGKYVELRCDPISGHTALYWYRQSLGQGPEFLIYFQGTGAADDSGLPNDRFFAVRPEGSVSTLKIQRTERGDSAVYLCASSPRTGSGTDTQYFGPGTRLTVL.

This clone was seen once. This chain connects TRBV7-8 to TRBJ2-7, with 9 bases lining up with TRBD2. The junction had 10 bases not matched to a gene; V was cut back by 5 bases and J by 2 bases. This CDR3 is built from 16 residues. CDR1 and CDR2 (germline): SGHVS, FQNEAQ. CDR3 region: CASSPGRLAGAYEQYF. The CDR3 nucleotides are TGTGCCAGCAGCCCCGGGAGATTAGCGGGGGCCTACGAGCAGTACTTC. Based on the CDR3 plus reference TRBV7-8 and TRBJ2-7, the full variable domain is GAGVSQSPRYKVAKRGQDVALRCDPISGHVSLFWYQQALGQGPEFLTYFQNEAQLDKSGLPSDRFFAERPEGSVSTLKIQRTQQEDSAVYLCASSPGRLAGAYEQYFGPGTRLTVT.

The V call is TRBV7-2, the J call TRBJ2-5; D possibly corresponds to TRBD2 (6 bases). The J call may be faulty, since TRBJ2-7 better matches the DNA end. The CDR3 runs to 15 residues. Germline CDR1 and CDR2: SGHTA and FQGNSA. CDR3 DNA sequence: TGTGCCAGCAGCCTACAGACTAGTCCTTCCTACGAGCAGTACTTC. This encodes CASSLQTSPSYEQYF.

A few counts support this clone. The same CDR3 arises from other DNA sequences in this sample as well. This chain uses TRBV6-5 with TRBJ1-2; TRBD1 matches at 8 bases. Germline-derived CDR1 and CDR2 are MNHEY and SVGAGI. This CDR3 is built from 12 residues. The junction had 1 base not matched to a gene; V was cut back by 5 bases and J by 5 bases. As DNA, the CDR3 is TGTGCCAGCAGTCGACAGGGGTATGGCTACACCTTC. This sequence encodes CASSRQGYGYTF.

The chain recombines TRBV4-2 with TRBJ1-5; D call uncertain. Germline CDR1 reads LGHNA; CDR2 reads YNFKEQ. Trimming pared 0 bases from V and 0 bases from J, leaving 9 bases between. The CDR3 extends over 16 amino acids. The CDR3 coding sequence is TGTGCCAGCAGCCAAGATGGCCAGTATAGCAATCAGCCCCAGCATTTT. Translated, it gives CASSQDGQYSNQPQHF.

The chain employs TRBV5-1 and TRBJ1-2; TRBD1 aligns across 7 bases. The CDR3 length is 14 residues. Germline V gene sequence: CDR1 SGHRS, CDR2 YFSETQ. After removal of 0 bases from V and 6 bases from J, the junction contained 5 bases not matched to a gene. The CDR3 loop is CASSLASQGDGYTF. As DNA, the CDR3 is TGCGCCAGCAGCTTGGCCTCCCAGGGGGATGGCTACACCTTC. Together with reference TRBV5-1 and TRBJ1-2, the CDR3 gives the full variable domain: KAGVTQTPRYLIKTRGQQVTLSCSPISGHRSVSWYQQTPGQGLQFLFEYFSETQRNKGNFPGRFSGRQFSNSRSEMNVSTLELGDSALYLCASSLASQGDGYTFGSGTRLTVV.

The gene calls are TRBV19 and TRBJ2-7; D is uncertain. Germline V gives CDR1 LNHDA, CDR2 SQIVND (reference sequence). The ends were cut back, 3 bases at V and 5 bases at J, with 11 bases in the middle. The CDR3 extends over 13 amino acids. The chain's CDR3 is CASSILRGDEQYF. The CDR3 coding sequence is TGTGCCAGTAGTATTCTTCGAGGAGACGAGCAGTACTTC.

The chain combines TRBV28 with TRBJ2-7; 9 bases match TRBD2. Losses at the gene ends were 6 bases for V and 5 bases for J; bases not matched to a gene: 11. This CDR3 is 15 amino acids long. Germline V lookup: CDR1 MDHEN, CDR2 SYDVKM. CDR3: CASSKIAGVGDEQYF. In nucleotides, the CDR3 is TGTGCCAGCAGCAAGATAGCGGGAGTCGGCGACGAGCAGTACTTC.

This CDR3 reads CAVRRGNNEKLFF. In DNA, the CDR3 is TGTGCCGTCCGAAGGGGCAATAATGAAAAACTGTTTTTT. The rearrangement uses TRBV30 and TRBJ1-4, with D possibly TRBD1 on 5 matching bases. V lost 8 bases to trimming and J lost 4 bases, with 14 bases between them. Germline V gene lookup returns CDR1 GTSNPN and CDR2 SVGIG (reference sequence). CDR3 length: 13 amino acids.

The chain couples TRBV7-8 to TRBJ1-1; D ambiguous. Trimming removed 5 bases from V and 1 base from J, with 11 bases in between. The CDR3 has 14 amino acids. Germline loops: CDR1 SGHVS, CDR2 FQNEAQ. For the CDR3, the DNA is TGTGCCAGCAGCATACGCGGGGAGAACACTGAAGCTTTCTTT. Its translation: CASSIRGENTEAFF.